This TCR beta chain was sequenced in a study of beta chain features in type 1 diabetes. Every isolated RNA sample was fully reverse transcribed, so sequencing captured expressed TCRB transcripts. Assay used: immunoSEQ multiplex PCR; TCRdb lists only in-frame clones, some missing. This table holds under 250,000 clones, over 12% found once. This CDR3 spans 14 amino acids. Germline trimming cut 6 bases from V and 3 bases from J; bases unmatched to any gene: 6. Germline lookup yields CDR1 MNHEY and CDR2 SVGAGI. The source is a woman between 40 and 55 years old in good health. The chain is built from TRBV6-5 and TRBJ1-2; TRBD1 matches at 8 bases. The specimen sequenced was naive CD4+ T cells from blood. The CDR3 DNA reads TGTGCCAGCAGCCGGGACAGGTTGTACTATGGCTACACCTTC. This encodes CASSRDRLYYGYTF.